This T cell receptor beta chain is drawn from a study of CD8+ T cells in alopecia areata. Study context: Tofacitinib administration to treated patients was oral, at 5 to 10 mg twice daily. Severity among treated patients was scored by the percentage of scalp area affected.

Notes on the study in general: Affected lesional scalp, above all in alopecia totalis/universalis, was more clonal than normal scalp. Mice gave a clearer picture of TCR sharing than patients did, possibly for HLA-related reasons.

Specified treatment: oral pan-JAK inhibitor, 5-10 mg twice daily. RNA extraction was followed by reverse transcription into cDNA, which acted as the sequencing template. Clones were sequenced by immunoSEQ multiplex PCR, and TCRdb holds only the in-frame ones, with some missing. The sample shows hundreds of thousands of clones, about 62% of them seen only once. Comment on this clone: Its cognate antigen is unknown.

The sequencing used CD4+ T cells sorted from blood, collected around week 54, from a patient treated with tofacitinib. The TCR sequence derives from a human donor with alopecia areata.

CDR3 DNA: TGCAGCGTCCAGACCGGCTCCCGTGGGAACACTGAAGCTTTCTTT. Its protein product is CSVQTGSRGNTEAFF. The gene calls are TRBV29-1 and TRBJ1-1; D call uncertain. From germline, CDR1 is SQVTM and CDR2 ANQGSEA. V lost 6 bases to trimming and J lost 1 base, with 18 bases between them. The CDR3 consists of 15 residues.